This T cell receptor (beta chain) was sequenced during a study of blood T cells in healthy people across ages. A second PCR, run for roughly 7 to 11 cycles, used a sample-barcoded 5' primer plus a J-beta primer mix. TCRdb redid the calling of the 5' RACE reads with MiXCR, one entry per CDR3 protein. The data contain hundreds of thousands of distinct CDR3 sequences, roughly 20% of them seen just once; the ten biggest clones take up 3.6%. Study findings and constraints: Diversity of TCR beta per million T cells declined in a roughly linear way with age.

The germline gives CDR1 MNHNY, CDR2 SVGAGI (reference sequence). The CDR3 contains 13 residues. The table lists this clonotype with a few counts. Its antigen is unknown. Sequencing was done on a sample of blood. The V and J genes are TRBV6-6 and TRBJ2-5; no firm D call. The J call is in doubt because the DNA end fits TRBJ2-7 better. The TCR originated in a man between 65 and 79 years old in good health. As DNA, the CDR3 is TGTGCCAGCAGTTATTACCGGTCCTACGAGCAGTACTTC. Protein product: CASSYYRSYEQYF.